This T cell receptor beta chain appears in the sequencing data of a study of cytomegalovirus exposure and HLA in healthy donors. Study-level background: The approximately 100 million unique TCR beta sequences, from about 180 million T cells, were found by an earlier analysis. Genotyping of roughly 400 donors showed that about 79% belonged to the Caucasian-associated ancestry cluster. HLA-typed donors contributed around 85 million unique TCRs, which were held in an early data release.

V lost 0 bases and J lost 4, with 13 bases in between. Germline V gene lookup returns CDR1 SGDLS and CDR2 YYNGEE. There are 16 residues in the CDR3. Researchers ran the PCR with 60 Vbeta and 13 Jbeta primers. Method: immunoSEQ multiplex PCR; TCRdb's copy keeps in-frame clones and lacks some. The top ten hold roughly 20% of the sample, which has 100,000 to 150,000 clones, around four fifths seen once. The origin of this receptor is a man between 18 and 29 years old in good health and CMV-seropositive. This chain joins TRBV9 and TRBJ1-4; D remains unclear. Sequenced: PBMCs. This CDR3 reads CASSVGGSSGNEKLFF. CDR3 nucleotides: TGTGCCAGCAGCGTAGGAGGGAGTTCGGGTAATGAAAAACTGTTTTTT. Full variable domain (outside the CDR3, taken from reference TRBV9 and TRBJ1-4): DSGVTQTPKHLITATGQRVTLRCSPRSGDLSVYWYQQSLDQGLQFLIQYYNGEERAKGNILERFSAQQFPDLHSELNLSSLELGDSALYFCASSVGGSSGNEKLFFGSGTQLSVL.